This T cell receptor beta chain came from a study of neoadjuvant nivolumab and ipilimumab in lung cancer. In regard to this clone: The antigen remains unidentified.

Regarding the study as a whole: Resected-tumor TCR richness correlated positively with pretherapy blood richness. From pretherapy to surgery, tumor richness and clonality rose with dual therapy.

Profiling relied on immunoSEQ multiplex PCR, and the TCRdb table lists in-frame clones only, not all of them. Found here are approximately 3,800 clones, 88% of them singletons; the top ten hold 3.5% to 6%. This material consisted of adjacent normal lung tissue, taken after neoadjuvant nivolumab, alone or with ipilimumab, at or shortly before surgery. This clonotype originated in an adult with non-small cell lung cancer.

In DNA, the CDR3 is TGTGCCAGCAGCCCCCGGGGTTACAATGAGCAGTTCTTC. Its protein is CASSPRGYNEQFF. V usage is TRBV13 and J usage is TRBJ2-1; D might be TRBD2 (5 bases). CDR3 size: 13 residues. CDR1 PRHDT and CDR2 FYEKMQ come from the germline V gene (reference sequence). V lost 5 bases, J lost 4 bases, and 9 bases lay in between.